The 21 T cell receptor beta chains given below trace back to one sample, sequenced in a study of cytomegalovirus exposure and HLA in healthy donors. Primers for the PCR totalled 60 Vbeta and 13 Jbeta. Repertoires were generated with immunoSEQ multiplex PCR, while TCRdb's copy carries only in-frame clones and drops some. This sample's table has around 64,000 clones. The sequencing sample was made of PBMCs. The source is a female donor in good health and CMV-seropositive.

V usage is TRBV28 and J usage is TRBJ2-4; the match to TRBD1 covers 12 bases. J lost 6 bases, V lost 5 bases, and 5 bases had no gene match. The CDR3 consists of 15 residues. Germline loops: CDR1 MDHEN, CDR2 SYDVKM. CDR3 in amino acids: CASSGGTGGANIQYF. The CDR3, as DNA: TGTGCCAGCAGTGGGGGGACAGGGGGCGCAAACATTCAGTACTTC.

The chain links TRBV27 to TRBJ2-2; 11 nucleotides align to TRBD2. The CDR3 is made up of 20 amino acids. The germline V gene has CDR1 MNHEY and CDR2 SMNVEV (reference sequence). J was trimmed by 4 bases and V by 6 bases; bases with no gene match: 19. CDR3 protein: CASRLIAGGPVHRSTGELFF. As DNA, the CDR3 is TGTGCCAGCAGGTTGATAGCGGGAGGGCCGGTTCATAGGTCCACCGGGGAGCTGTTTTTT.

V gene TRBV5-6 combines with J gene TRBJ1-1, with a weak D call TRBD1 (5 bases). This CDR3 has 14 residues. CDR1 and CDR2 (germline): SGHDT, YYEEEE. With 6 bases removed from V and 5 bases from J, the gap between germline ends came to 17 bases. The CDR3 DNA reads TGTGCCAGCATGTCGGGGCCTAGCGAGACTGAAGCTTTCTTT. This encodes CASMSGPSETEAFF.

The chain uses TRBV11-3 and TRBJ2-7; 8 bases are a match to TRBD1. The CDR3 is 13 residues long. The V gene end was trimmed by 2 bases and the J gene end by 7 bases; junction bases not matched to a gene: 4. Germline V gives CDR1 SGHNT, CDR2 YENEEA. The CDR3 DNA reads TGTGCCAGCAGCTTACAGGGGGCTGGGGAGCAGTACTTC. This gives the protein CASSLQGAGEQYF. Based on the CDR3 plus reference TRBV11-3 and TRBJ2-7, the full variable domain is EAGVVQSPRYKIIEKKQPVAFWCNPISGHNTLYWYLQNLGQGPELLIRYENEEAVDDSQLPKDRFSAERLKGVDSTLKIQPAELGDSAVYLCASSLQGAGEQYFGPGTRLTVT.

The chain carries TRBV5-1 and TRBJ2-2; TRBD1 aligns across 9 bases. The CDR3 has 17 residues. V was pared by 4 bases and J by 3 bases, with 10 bases of the junction left unmatched. CDR1 is SGHRS, CDR2 YFSETQ, per germline. This CDR3 reads CASSRRDREDDTGELFF. CDR3 coding DNA: TGCGCCAGCAGCCGACGGGACAGGGAGGATGACACCGGGGAGCTGTTTTTT.

The CDR3 nucleotides are TGTGCCAGCAGTTTAGGGCGGGGAGGTGAAAAACTGTTTTTT. Protein: CASSLGRGGEKLFF. This sequence joins TRBV28 and TRBJ1-4; D is unclear. The CDR3 extends over 14 amino acids. Germline CDR1 and CDR2: MDHEN and SYDVKM. Trimming took 2 bases from V and 7 from J, leaving 11 bases between them. Full variable domain (rest looked up from reference TRBV28 and TRBJ1-4): DVKVTQSSRYLVKRTGEKVFLECVQDMDHENMFWYRQDPGLGLRLIYFSYDVKMKEKGDIPEGYSVSREKKERFSLILESASTNQTSMYLCASSLGRGGEKLFFGSGTQLSVL.

J is TRBJ1-3 and V is TRBV9; TRBD1 agrees at 9 bases. Unmatched junction bases numbered 11, after V lost 3 bases and J lost 1 base. The CDR3 loop spans 18 amino acids. From germline, CDR1 is SGDLS and CDR2 YYNGEE. The CDR3 nucleotides are TGTGCCAGCAGCGACGGACAGGGGAAAGGATCTTCTGGAAACACCATATATTTT. As protein: CASSDGQGKGSSGNTIYF.

The chain links TRBV30 to TRBJ2-3, with D perhaps matching TRBD1 (7 bases). V lost 5 bases to trimming and J lost 1 base, with 13 bases between them. CDR1 is GTSNPN and CDR2 is SVGIG in the germline V gene (reference sequence). The CDR3 length is 14 residues. The CDR3 DNA sequence: TGTGCCTGGGGAGGGGGCCGGGGCACAGATACGCAGTATTTT. It specifies CAWGGGRGTDTQYF.

The rearrangement joins TRBV19 to TRBJ2-2; no clear D gene. V was shortened by 10 bases and J by 3 bases, with 15 bases between the two germline ends. Germline CDR1 reads LNHDA; CDR2 reads SQIVND (reference sequence). The CDR3 has 14 residues. CDR3 protein: CATYYPGYTGELFF. For the CDR3, the DNA is TGTGCCACCTACTACCCTGGCTACACCGGGGAGCTGTTTTTT. Full variable domain (rest looked up from reference TRBV19 and TRBJ2-2): DGGITQSPKYLFRKEGQNVTLSCEQNLNHDAMYWYRQDPGQGLRLIYYSQIVNDFQKGDIAEGYSVSREKKESFPLTVTSAQKNPTAFYLCATYYPGYTGELFFGEGSRLTVL.

V usage is TRBV14 and J usage is TRBJ2-7; TRBD1 matches 10 bases. V lost 6 bases and J lost 4; bases outside the gene matches: 6. The germline gives CDR1 SGHDN, CDR2 FVKESK. The CDR3 is 14 residues long. The DNA of the CDR3 is TGTGCCAGCAGACGACAGGGGGCGAGGTACGAGCAGTACTTC. Translation: CASRRQGARYEQYF.

The CDR3: CASSLKAVVSGVTEAFF. CDR3 coding DNA: TGTGCCAGCAGCTTAAAAGCGGTCGTTTCAGGGGTTACTGAAGCTTTCTTT. The chain carries TRBV7-9 and TRBJ1-1; tentative D call: TRBD1 (6 bases). Between the trimmed V and J ends, which lost 2 bases and 5 bases, there was a span of 21 bases. In germline, CDR1 is SEHNR, CDR2 FQNEAQ (reference sequence). This CDR3 region has 17 residues.

V is TRBV18 and J is TRBJ1-5; D is unresolved. V was clipped by 4 bases and J by 0 bases, with 13 bases between them. CDR1 is KGHSH and CDR2 is LQKENI in the germline V gene. This CDR3 spans 16 amino acids. The DNA of the CDR3 is TGTGCCAGCTCACTTGGAAACAGTTATAGCAATCAGCCCCAGCATTTT. This codes for CASSLGNSYSNQPQHF.

This sequence joins TRBV19 and TRBJ1-2, with 10 bases aligning to TRBD1. The CDR3 is made up of 19 amino acids. Germline CDR1 LNHDA, CDR2 SQIVND (reference sequence). V lost 6 bases to trimming and J lost 1 base; unmatched junction nucleotides: 17. CDR3: CASRMKPGQGISDNYGYTF. CDR3 in DNA: TGTGCCAGTAGAATGAAACCGGGACAGGGGATTTCGGATAACTATGGCTACACCTTC.

The chain carries TRBV4-1 and TRBJ2-1; tentatively, D is TRBD2 (5 bases). The CDR3 runs 18 residues. The germline CDR1 and CDR2 sequences are MGHRA and YSYEKL. Trimming removed 3 bases from V and 0 bases from J, with 18 bases in between. The CDR3 region is CASSHHSSDWSSYNEQFF. The DNA for the CDR3 is TGCGCCAGCAGCCATCACTCTTCGGACTGGAGCTCCTACAATGAGCAGTTCTTC.

The gene calls are TRBV5-4 and TRBJ2-1; D possibly corresponds to TRBD1 (7 bases). The CDR3 has 18 amino acids. Deletions cut 4 bases from V and 0 bases from J, with 20 bases between. Germline V gene lookup returns CDR1 SGHNT and CDR2 YYREEE (reference sequence). The CDR3 sequence is CASSPQGGAASSYNEQFF. The DNA of the CDR3 is TGTGCCAGCAGCCCCCAGGGGGGAGCGGCAAGCTCCTACAATGAGCAGTTCTTC. The whole variable domain, remainder taken from reference TRBV5-4 and TRBJ2-1, is ETGVTQSPTHLIKTRGQQVTLRCSSQSGHNTVSWYQQALGQGPQFIFQYYREEENGRGNFPPRFSGLQFPNYSSELNVNALELDDSALYLCASSPQGGAASSYNEQFFGPGTRLTVL.

The chain recombines TRBV10-1 with TRBJ2-1; TRBD2 aligns across 11 bases. Looked up from germline, CDR1 is WNHNN and CDR2 is SYGVQD (reference sequence). There are 16 residues in the CDR3. V shed 6 bases, J shed 2 bases, and the junction held 6 bases outside the gene matches. The CDR3 DNA is TGCGCCAGCAGCCTTAGCGGGAGGGGGGCCTACAATGAGCAGTTCTTC. Protein sequence: CASSLSGRGAYNEQFF.

The CDR3 spells CASTRTSVTSEQYF. DNA of the CDR3: TGTGCCAGCACCCGGACTAGTGTTACCTCCGAGCAGTACTTC. V is TRBV28 and J is TRBJ2-7, with 7 bases aligning to TRBD2. The CDR3 covers 14 residues. Trimming at V came to 7 bases and at J to 6 bases, leaving 12 bases not matched to a gene. Germline values: CDR1 MDHEN, CDR2 SYDVKM.

The CDR3 sequence: CASSAEDRGRLTFF. The CDR3 DNA follows: TGTGCCAGCAGCGCCGAGGACAGGGGACGTTTAACTTTCTTT. The rearrangement uses TRBV7-9 and TRBJ1-1; 9 positions agree with TRBD1. There are 14 residues in the CDR3. V lost 5 bases to trimming and J lost 12 bases; unmatched junction nucleotides: 13. Germline lookup yields CDR1 SEHNR and CDR2 FQNEAQ (reference sequence).

The chain recombines TRBV4-2 with TRBJ2-7, with 8 bases that match TRBD2. The CDR3 is 18 amino acids. Germline V gives CDR1 LGHNA, CDR2 YNFKEQ. The junction had 14 bases not matched to a gene; V was cut back by 3 bases and J by 1 base. The CDR3 DNA follows: TGTGCCAGCAGCCACCGGGCCGTGGCGGGGGGATTTTCCTACGAGCAGTACTTC. Protein: CASSHRAVAGGFSYEQYF.

Regarding this clone: As the CDR3 is not closed by the conserved phenylalanine or tryptophan, this likely results from a read error. It is unclear where the CDR3 begins or ends on the DNA, so no DNA is shown, and the CDR3 is as TCRdb lists it. The V and J genes are TRBV5-1 and TRBJ1-2; the DNA was not used to check the table's D call, TRBD1. The CDR3 contains 10 residues when both ends are counted. Germline V gene data show CDR1 as SGHRS and CDR2 as YFSETQ. CDR3 sequence reads: CASSSQQGAN.

V and J are TRBV15 and TRBJ2-5; D might be TRBD1 (5 bases). CDR1 is LNHNV and CDR2 is YYDKDF in the germline V gene (reference sequence). Deletions cut 0 bases from V and 7 bases from J, with 27 bases between. The CDR3 is made up of 19 amino acids. The CDR3 DNA reads as TGTGCCACCAGCAGAGATAAGTTGGGCAGGGATTTAACCACGGTGACCCAGTACTTC. Protein sequence: CATSRDKLGRDLTTVTQYF.